These 10 T cell receptor beta chains came from one sample sequenced in a study of cytomegalovirus exposure and HLA in healthy donors. Sequencing was performed with immunoSEQ multiplex PCR; in TCRdb, only in-frame clones are kept and a portion is missing. The table has approximately 140,000 clones, almost 90% seen once. Source material: PBMCs. The source of these receptors is a young woman in good health and CMV-seropositive.

The chain carries TRBV7-2 and TRBJ1-5, with D unclear. CDR1 and CDR2 from the germline V gene are SGHTA and FQGNSA. This CDR3 comprises 15 residues. V gave up 5 bases and J gave up 6 bases, with 17 bases separating them. Here the CDR3 reads CASSDPYLGFQPQHF. The CDR3 nucleotides read TGTGCCAGCAGCGACCCATATCTAGGTTTTCAGCCCCAGCATTTT. Looking up the rest from reference TRBV7-2 and TRBJ1-5 gives the full variable domain: GAGVSQSPSNKVTEKGKDVELRCDPISGHTALYWYRQSLGQGLEFLIYFQGNSAPDKSGLPSDRFSAERTGGSVSTLTIQRTQQEDSAVYLCASSDPYLGFQPQHFGDGTRLSIL.

The chain links TRBV28 to TRBJ2-7; D is unresolved. Trimming pared 6 bases from V and 2 bases from J, leaving 8 bases between. The CDR3 spans 12 residues. From germline, CDR1 is MDHEN and CDR2 SYDVKM. This CDR3 reads CASRPDTYEQYF. CDR3 bases: TGTGCCAGCAGGCCAGATACCTACGAGCAGTACTTC. The full variable domain, its missing parts supplied by reference TRBV28 and TRBJ2-7, is DVKVTQSSRYLVKRTGEKVFLECVQDMDHENMFWYRQDPGLGLRLIYFSYDVKMKEKGDIPEGYSVSREKKERFSLILESASTNQTSMYLCASRPDTYEQYFGPGTRLTVT.

The chain is built from TRBV19 and TRBJ1-2; D gene ambiguous. This CDR3 has 15 amino acids. The germline gives CDR1 LNHDA, CDR2 SQIVND (reference sequence). V dropped 5 bases and J dropped 4 bases, with 17 bases sitting between them. The DNA for the CDR3 is TGTGCCAGTAGTCCCTGGACCCTTGGGAGCTATGGCTACACCTTC. Protein: CASSPWTLGSYGYTF.

The V and J genes are TRBV6-6 and TRBJ1-6; unclear D gene. Trimming stripped 7 bases from V and 11 bases from J, with 12 bases between. This CDR3 is 12 amino acids long. From germline, CDR1 is MNHNY and CDR2 SVGAGI (reference sequence). CDR3 residues: CASKEKATPLHF. CDR3 DNA sequence: TGTGCCAGCAAAGAAAAAGCAACACCCCTCCACTTT.

The chain links TRBV2 to TRBJ1-4; D uncertain. The V and J ends lost 6 bases and 4 bases respectively, with 9 bases between them. Germline lookup yields CDR1 SNHLY and CDR2 FYNNEI. The CDR3 has 13 residues. This CDR3 reads CASRDQDNEKLFF. CDR3 nucleotides: TGTGCCAGCAGGGATCAGGATAATGAAAAACTGTTTTTT.

The V call is TRBV5-6, the J call TRBJ1-1; tentatively, D is TRBD1 (5 bases). The germline gives CDR1 SGHDT, CDR2 YYEEEE. Trimming shortened V by 4 bases and J by 10 bases, and 11 bases separated the two germline ends. The CDR3 has 11 residues. The CDR3 sequence: CASSAGRRAFF. The CDR3 DNA reads TGTGCCAGCAGCGCGGGACGCAGAGCTTTCTTT.

The chain combines TRBV5-1 with TRBJ1-1, with TRBD1 matching 7 bases. V lost 5 bases and J lost 5; bases outside the gene matches: 9. This CDR3 contains 14 residues. Germline CDR1 reads SGHRS; CDR2 reads YFSETQ. This CDR3 reads CASSIQGQGTEAFF. In DNA form, the CDR3 reads TGCGCCAGCAGTATACAGGGGCAAGGGACTGAAGCTTTCTTT.

Concerning this clone: Other DNA sequences within the sample encode an identical CDR3. The J gene is TRBJ1-1, the V gene TRBV30; D is uncertain. The germline CDR1 and CDR2 sequences are GTSNPN and SVGIG (reference sequence). V shed 2 bases and J shed 1 base, with 5 bases lying between them. The CDR3 length is 12 residues. This CDR3 reads CAWSLGNTEAFF. CDR3 in DNA: TGTGCCTGGAGTCTCGGGAACACTGAAGCTTTCTTT.

The rearrangement links TRBV30 to TRBJ2-5; a weak D match, TRBD1 (5 bases). Germline V gene lookup returns CDR1 GTSNPN and CDR2 SVGIG (reference sequence). With 4 bases removed from V and 4 bases from J, the gap between germline ends came to 10 bases. The CDR3 extends over 12 amino acids. This CDR3 reads CAWKGAGETQYF. The CDR3 DNA follows: TGTGCCTGGAAAGGGGCCGGAGAGACCCAGTACTTC. Drawing the rest from reference TRBV30 and TRBJ2-5, the complete variable domain is SQTIHQWPATLVQPVGSPLSLECTVEGTSNPNLYWYRQAAGRGLQLLFYSVGIGQISSEVPQNLSASRPQDRQFILSSKKLLLSDSGFYLCAWKGAGETQYFGPGTRLLVL.

This clone was recorded only once. The chain has TRBV10-3 and TRBJ2-1, with 8 bases identical to TRBD1. The V segment lost 10 bases and the J segment 8 bases; nucleotides outside the gene matches: 7. From germline, CDR1 is ENHRY and CDR2 SYGVKD. This CDR3 contains 12 residues. The CDR3 reads CATKSGGDEQFF. Here the CDR3 DNA reads TGTGCCACCAAATCAGGGGGCGATGAGCAGTTCTTC.